Listed here are 22 T cell receptor beta chains from one sample, sequenced in a study of shared clonotypes between healthy human individuals. Assay used: immunoSEQ multiplex PCR; TCRdb lists only in-frame clones, some missing. The sample holds about 1 million clones, about three quarters seen once. Sequences were obtained from memory CD4+ T cells sorted from blood. Indicated subset: CD45RA-negative fraction. These receptors were collected from a man aged 18 to 29 in good health.

As concerns this clone: A much larger clone lies a single base off, so this may be a read error. This rearrangement joins TRBV5-6 to TRBJ1-2; D gene unclear. V lost 1 base to trimming and J lost 0 bases, with 4 bases between them. This CDR3 has 13 amino acids. Germline CDR1 reads SGHDT; CDR2 reads YYEEEE. In DNA, the CDR3 is TGTGCCAGCAGCTTGAGAGCTAACTATGGCTACACCTTC. This codes for CASSLRANYGYTF.

This rearrangement joins TRBV10-1 to TRBJ2-5; maybe TRBD1 (6 bases). V lost 3 bases and J lost 2, with 7 bases in between. CDR3 size: 13 residues. Germline-derived CDR1 and CDR2 are WNHNN and SYGVQD (reference sequence). The CDR3 loop reads CASSEGGQETQYF. The CDR3 coding sequence is TGCGCCAGCAGTGAAGGGGGACAAGAGACCCAGTACTTC.

The chain is built from TRBV27 and TRBJ1-1; 10 positions agree with TRBD1. The CDR3 length is 15 residues. J gave up 2 bases and V 4 bases, and 4 bases lay outside the gene matches. Germline V gene data show CDR1 as MNHEY and CDR2 as SMNVEV (reference sequence). The CDR3 is CASSSKTGGNTEAFF. The CDR3 coding sequence is TGTGCCAGCAGTTCTAAGACAGGGGGCAACACTGAAGCTTTCTTT.

This clone showed up just once. This chain uses TRBV10-3 with TRBJ1-1; D ambiguous. Deletions cut 10 bases from V and 3 bases from J, with 15 bases between. Germline CDR1 and CDR2: ENHRY and SYGVKD. The CDR3 is 13 amino acids. CDR3 sequence: CASPMVGDTEAFF. For the CDR3, the DNA is TGTGCCAGCCCTATGGTGGGAGACACTGAAGCTTTCTTT.

The chain has TRBV15 and TRBJ2-7; tentatively, D is TRBD2 (5 bases). The germline gives CDR1 LNHNV, CDR2 YYDKDF (reference sequence). Trimming removed 0 bases at V and 3 bases at J, with 12 bases between. CDR3 length: 15 residues. The CDR3 bases are TGTGCCACCAGCAGAGATAGGGAGAACCGCTACGAGCAGTACTTC. Translated, it gives CATSRDRENRYEQYF.

The chain combines TRBV13 with TRBJ1-2, with TRBD1 identical over 9 bases. The germline V gene has CDR1 PRHDT and CDR2 FYEKMQ (reference sequence). The trim removed 4 bases at V and 7 bases at J, leaving 4 bases unmatched. The CDR3 extends over 13 amino acids. The CDR3 DNA reads TGTGCCAGCAGCTGGGGACAGGGTACTGGCTACACCTTC. This gives the protein CASSWGQGTGYTF.

This chain joins TRBV20-1 and TRBJ2-5, with no clear D. The CDR3 runs to 11 residues. Looked up from germline, CDR1 is DFQATT and CDR2 is SNEGSKA (reference sequence). The ends were cut back, 7 bases at V and 2 bases at J, with 8 bases in the middle. The CDR3 sequence: CSGFLQETQYF. The CDR3, as DNA: TGCAGTGGGTTCTTACAAGAGACCCAGTACTTC.

Comments on this clone: This specimen includes other DNA sequences encoding the same CDR3. The V gene is TRBV5-4, the J gene TRBJ2-5, with 14 positions matching TRBD2. This CDR3 comprises 15 residues. With 3 bases clipped from V and 3 bases from J, the junction kept 1 base outside the gene matches. Germline V CDR1 and CDR2: SGHNT, YYREEE (reference sequence). The CDR3 reads CASSWGLAGEETQYF. The CDR3 bases are TGTGCCAGCAGCTGGGGACTAGCGGGAGAAGAGACCCAGTACTTC.

The genes are TRBV29-1 and TRBJ2-5; D may be TRBD1 (5 bases). The CDR3 loop spans 14 amino acids. The V and J ends lost 7 bases and 2 bases respectively, with 17 bases between them. Germline values: CDR1 SQVTM, CDR2 ANQGSEA. CDR3 in amino acids: CSARGMTQQETQYF. CDR3 nucleotide sequence: TGCAGCGCTAGGGGTATGACCCAGCAAGAGACCCAGTACTTC.

The V and J genes are TRBV9 and TRBJ1-6; 7 bases align to TRBD1. Per the germline V gene, CDR1 is SGDLS and CDR2 is YYNGEE. CDR3 size: 17 residues. The trim removed 1 base at V and 5 bases at J, leaving 9 bases unmatched. The DNA for the CDR3 is TGTGCCAGCAGCGTAAGGGGGGACAGAGGCCATAATTCACCCCTCCACTTT. Residues: CASSVRGDRGHNSPLHF.

The V and J genes are TRBV11-2 and TRBJ2-2; D not certain. The CDR3 sequence is 16 residues long. Germline values: CDR1 SGHAT, CDR2 FQNNGV. V dropped 2 bases and J dropped 0 bases, with 10 bases sitting between them. The CDR3 loop reads CASSLTVPPNTGELFF. The CDR3 DNA sequence: TGTGCCAGCAGCTTAACGGTCCCCCCGAACACCGGGGAGCTGTTTTTT.

The chain combines TRBV30 with TRBJ1-2, with D unclear. The CDR3 has 9 residues. Germline lookup yields CDR1 GTSNPN and CDR2 SVGIG (reference sequence). V shed 5 bases and J shed 7 bases, with 5 bases lying between them. For the CDR3, the DNA is TGTGCCTGGCTCCCTGGCTACACCTTC. Its protein is CAWLPGYTF.

The V gene is TRBV25-1, the J gene TRBJ2-5; no clear D. The germline V and J ends were trimmed by 5 bases and 5 bases, with 12 bases remaining between them. CDR3 length: 13 residues. CDR1 MGHDK and CDR2 SYGVNS come from the germline V gene. The chain's CDR3 is CASSKGKTETQYF. CDR3 sequence (DNA): TGTGCCAGCAGTAAGGGAAAGACCGAGACCCAGTACTTC.

The chain uses TRBV10-3 and TRBJ2-7; D gene uncertain. The V end lost 0 bases, the J end lost 7 bases, and 19 bases lay between the germline ends. The V gene's germline CDR1 is ENHRY and CDR2 SYGVKD. The CDR3 extends over 16 amino acids. The CDR3 is CAISESAATQSGEQYF. The CDR3 region has the DNA TGTGCCATCAGTGAGTCCGCCGCGACGCAAAGTGGGGAGCAGTACTTC.

This chain connects TRBV19 to TRBJ2-1; D assignment may be TRBD1 or TRBD2 (5 bases each). V dropped 1 base and J dropped 6 bases, with 13 bases sitting between them. CDR3 length equals 15 residues. CDR1 is LNHDA, CDR2 SQIVND, per germline (reference sequence). CDR3 sequence reads: CASSIVGFGANEQFF. CDR3 nucleotide sequence: TGTGCCAGTAGTATAGTGGGGTTCGGGGCCAATGAGCAGTTCTTC.

This chain connects TRBV2 to TRBJ1-3; 9 positions match TRBD1. With V trimmed by 4 bases and J by 9 bases, 4 bases remained unmatched. The germline gives CDR1 SNHLY, CDR2 FYNNEI. This CDR3 has 13 amino acids. The CDR3 region is CASSVGTGPTIYF. CDR3 coding DNA: TGTGCCAGCAGTGTTGGGACAGGGCCCACCATATATTTT. The full variable domain, completed using reference TRBV2 and TRBJ1-3, is EPEVTQTPSHQVTQMGQEVILRCVPISNHLYFYWYRQILGQKVEFLVSFYNNEISEKSEIFDDQFSVERPDGSNFTLKIRSTKLEDSAMYFCASSVGTGPTIYFGEGSWLTVV.

This chain joins TRBV5-1 and TRBJ2-7; D tentatively reads TRBD1 or TRBD2 (5 bases each). Germline-derived CDR1 and CDR2 are SGHRS and YFSETQ. This CDR3 is 15 amino acids long. With 2 bases removed from V and 2 bases from J, the gap between germline ends came to 14 bases. CDR3 DNA: TGCGCCAGCAGCTTCACCCCCCAGGGAGCCTACGAGCAGTACTTC. Translating gives CASSFTPQGAYEQYF.

This clone has ten or more counts. The chain has TRBV6-1 and TRBJ1-2; TRBD1 is a possible D gene (6 bases). Germline values: CDR1 MNHNS, CDR2 SASEGT. The CDR3 is 16 amino acids. V gave up 3 bases and J gave up 5 bases, with 19 bases separating them. Here the CDR3 DNA reads TGTGCCAGCAGTGAGGACTTAGGGGGGAATCCTTATGGCTACACCTTC. This translates into CASSEDLGGNPYGYTF.

The chain links TRBV19 to TRBJ1-4; D gene unclear. V lost 6 bases and J 9 bases, leaving 11 bases between the germline ends. CDR1 LNHDA and CDR2 SQIVND come from the germline V gene (reference sequence). The CDR3 contains 12 residues. The CDR3 region is CASRDLMKKLFF. CDR3 sequence (DNA): TGTGCCAGTAGGGACTTAATGAAAAAACTGTTTTTT.

J is TRBJ1-5 and V is TRBV7-9; D call uncertain. Germline values: CDR1 SEHNR, CDR2 FQNEAQ (reference sequence). Trimming left V 5 bases short and J 4 bases short, with 12 bases between. This CDR3 comprises 14 residues. CDR3 sequence (DNA): TGTGCCAGCAGCGCTAAAAGTTTTAATCAGCCCCAGCATTTT. Amino acids: CASSAKSFNQPQHF.

J is TRBJ2-4 and V is TRBV6-1; D gene ambiguous. The CDR3 is 15 residues long. Germline assignment: CDR1 MNHNS and CDR2 SASEGT. Trimming stripped 1 base from V and 4 bases from J, with 11 bases between. The CDR3 nucleotides are TGTGCCAGCAGTGAAGTCTCCAGGTTGAAAAACATTCAGTACTTC. Protein: CASSEVSRLKNIQYF.

This clone occurred a few times. The chain is built from TRBV6-5 and TRBJ1-6; 7 nucleotides align to TRBD1. The germline V gene has CDR1 MNHEY and CDR2 SVGAGI. J gave up 8 bases and V 2 bases, and 6 bases lay outside the gene matches. This CDR3 region has 15 residues. The CDR3, as DNA: TGTGCCAGCAGTTACGGGACAGCTAGGTATTCACCCCTCCACTTT. It yields the protein CASSYGTARYSPLHF.